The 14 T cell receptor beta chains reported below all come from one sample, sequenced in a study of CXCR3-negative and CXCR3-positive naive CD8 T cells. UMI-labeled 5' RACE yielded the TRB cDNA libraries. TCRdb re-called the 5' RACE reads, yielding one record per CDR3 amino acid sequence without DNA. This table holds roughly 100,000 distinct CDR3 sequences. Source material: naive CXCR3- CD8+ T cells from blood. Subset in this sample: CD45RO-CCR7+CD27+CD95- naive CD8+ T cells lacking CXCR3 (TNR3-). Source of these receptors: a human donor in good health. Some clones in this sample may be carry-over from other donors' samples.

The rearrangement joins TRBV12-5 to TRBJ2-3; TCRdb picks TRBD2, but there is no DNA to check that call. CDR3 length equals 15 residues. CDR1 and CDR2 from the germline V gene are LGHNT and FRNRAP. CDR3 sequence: CASVLAGGSPDTQYF.

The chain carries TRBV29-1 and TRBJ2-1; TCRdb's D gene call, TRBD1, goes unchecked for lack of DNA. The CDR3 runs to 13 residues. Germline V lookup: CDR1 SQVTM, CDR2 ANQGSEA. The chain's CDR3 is CSVVGQGYNEQFF.

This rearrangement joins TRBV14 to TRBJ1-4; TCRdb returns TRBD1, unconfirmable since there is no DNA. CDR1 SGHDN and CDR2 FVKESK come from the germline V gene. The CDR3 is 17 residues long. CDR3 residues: CASSLDPRQGAPEKLFF.

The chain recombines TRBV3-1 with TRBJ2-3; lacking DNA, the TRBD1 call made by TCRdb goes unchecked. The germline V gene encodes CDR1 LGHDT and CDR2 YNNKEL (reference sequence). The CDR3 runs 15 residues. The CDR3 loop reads CASSQDEQVTDTQYF.

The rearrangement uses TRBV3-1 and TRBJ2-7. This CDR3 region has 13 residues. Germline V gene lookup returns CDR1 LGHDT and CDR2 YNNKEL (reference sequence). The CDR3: CASSQDGTYEQYF.

The CDR3 here is CASSKVPYNEQFF. The chain links TRBV28 to TRBJ2-1. Germline assignment: CDR1 MDHEN and CDR2 SYDVKM. CDR3 length: 13 amino acids.

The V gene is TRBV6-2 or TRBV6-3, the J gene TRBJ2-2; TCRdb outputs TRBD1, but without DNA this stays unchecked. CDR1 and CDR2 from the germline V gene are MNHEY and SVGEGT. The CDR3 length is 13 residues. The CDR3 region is CASRTGDTGELFF.

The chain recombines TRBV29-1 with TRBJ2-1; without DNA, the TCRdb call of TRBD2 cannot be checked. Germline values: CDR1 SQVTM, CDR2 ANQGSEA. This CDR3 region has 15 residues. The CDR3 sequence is CSTTGGLAEYNEQFF.

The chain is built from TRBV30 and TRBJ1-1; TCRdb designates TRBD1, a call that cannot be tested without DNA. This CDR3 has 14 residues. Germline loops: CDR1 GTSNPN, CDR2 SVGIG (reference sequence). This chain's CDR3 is CAWSGGVGGTEAFF. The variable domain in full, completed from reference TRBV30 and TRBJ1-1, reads SQTIHQWPATLVQPVGSPLSLECTVEGTSNPNLYWYRQAAGRGLQLLFYSVGIGQISSEVPQNLSASRPQDRQFILSSKKLLLSDSGFYLCAWSGGVGGTEAFFGQGTRLTVV.

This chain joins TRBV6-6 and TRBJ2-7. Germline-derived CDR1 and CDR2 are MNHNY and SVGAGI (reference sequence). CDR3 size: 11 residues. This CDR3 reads CASRRGYEQYF.

Here the CDR3 reads CASSTGWADTQYF. The chain carries TRBV19 and TRBJ2-3. Germline-derived CDR1 and CDR2 are LNHDA and SQIVND (reference sequence). This CDR3 is 13 amino acids long.

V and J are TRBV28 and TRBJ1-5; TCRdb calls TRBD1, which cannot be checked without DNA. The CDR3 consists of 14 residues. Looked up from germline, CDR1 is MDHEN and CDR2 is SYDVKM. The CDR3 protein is CASSSGINNQPQHF.

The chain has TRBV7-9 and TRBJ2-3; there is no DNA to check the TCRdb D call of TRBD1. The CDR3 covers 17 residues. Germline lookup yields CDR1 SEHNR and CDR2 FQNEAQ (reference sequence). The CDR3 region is CASSAARGTTSTDTQYF.

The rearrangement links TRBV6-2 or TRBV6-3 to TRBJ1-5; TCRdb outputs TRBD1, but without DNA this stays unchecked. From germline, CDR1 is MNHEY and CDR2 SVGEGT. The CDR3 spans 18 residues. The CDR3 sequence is CASSGPDRGLSGNQPQHF.